Below are 13 T cell receptor beta chains sequenced from a single sample in a study of cytomegalovirus exposure and HLA in healthy donors. TCRdb's copy holds only in-frame clones and misses some; the assay was immunoSEQ multiplex PCR. Of 300,000 to 450,000 clones listed, 86% are singletons. The material sequenced was PBMCs. The source of these receptors is a woman younger than 30 in good health and CMV-seronegative.

V usage is TRBV5-1 and J usage is TRBJ1-2; D not resolved. The CDR3 sequence is 13 residues long. V lost 4 bases and J 2 bases, leaving 9 bases between the germline ends. The germline gives CDR1 SGHRS, CDR2 YFSETQ. CDR3 region: CASSVGGNYGYTF. CDR3 sequence (DNA): TGCGCCAGCAGCGTGGGAGGAAACTATGGCTACACCTTC.

V usage is TRBV27 and J usage is TRBJ2-5, with 11 bases identical to TRBD2. Germline assignment: CDR1 MNHEY and CDR2 SMNVEV (reference sequence). The junction had 15 bases not matched to a gene; V was cut back by 8 bases and J by 7 bases. The CDR3 extends over 16 amino acids. The CDR3 coding sequence is TGTGCCAGCGGAACCACAACTAGCGGGGGAGGCGGGACCCAGTACTTC. It codes for CASGTTTSGGGGTQYF.

The chain employs TRBV6-5 and TRBJ2-1; D is uncertain. Trimming removed 0 bases from V and 9 bases from J, with 12 bases in between. From germline, CDR1 is MNHEY and CDR2 SVGAGI. The CDR3 loop spans 14 amino acids. CDR3 nucleotide sequence: TGTGCCAGCAGTTACTCGATCCTAGAGGTTGAGCAGTTCTTC. This encodes CASSYSILEVEQFF.

This clone was counted a single time. V and J are TRBV5-4 and TRBJ2-7; TRBD1 matches 7 bases. From germline, CDR1 is SGHNT and CDR2 YYREEE (reference sequence). Germline trimming cut 4 bases from V and 2 bases from J; bases unmatched to any gene: 9. There are 15 residues in the CDR3. The CDR3 here is CASSGEGQRTYEQYF. The CDR3 DNA follows: TGTGCCAGCAGCGGAGAGGGACAGAGAACCTACGAGCAGTACTTC.

The V call is TRBV29-1, the J call TRBJ1-2; 7 nucleotides line up with TRBD1. This CDR3 is 12 amino acids long. The germline gives CDR1 SQVTM, CDR2 ANQGSEA. V lost 6 bases, J lost 8 bases, and 9 bases stayed unmatched. The CDR3 is CSVEKDRRGYTF. Written as DNA, the CDR3 is TGCAGCGTCGAAAAGGACAGGCGAGGCTACACCTTC.

V usage is TRBV9 and J usage is TRBJ2-2; D remains ambiguous. This CDR3 region has 13 residues. CDR1 and CDR2 from the germline V gene are SGDLS and YYNGEE. Trimming shortened V by 3 bases and J by 6 bases, and 9 bases separated the two germline ends. For the CDR3, the DNA is TGTGCCAGCAGCGCCCTTTATCCCGGGGAGCTGTTTTTT. This codes for CASSALYPGELFF.

The rearrangement links TRBV27 to TRBJ2-1; 7 bases agree with TRBD1. Looked up from germline, CDR1 is MNHEY and CDR2 is SMNVEV (reference sequence). J gave up 5 bases and V 5 bases, and 12 bases lay outside the gene matches. This CDR3 has 16 residues. The CDR3 protein is CASSLYKSGQDNEQFF. The CDR3 region has the DNA TGTGCCAGCAGTCTCTACAAATCCGGACAGGACAATGAGCAGTTCTTC.

The chain uses TRBV29-1 and TRBJ2-3; 7 nucleotides align to TRBD2. This CDR3 comprises 14 residues. The V gene's germline CDR1 is SQVTM and CDR2 ANQGSEA. The V and J ends lost 4 bases and 5 bases, in that order; junction bases with no gene match: 9. CDR3 coding DNA: TGCAGCGTTGCGGTGGGAGGGCGTGGAGATACGCAGTATTTT. Its protein product is CSVAVGGRGDTQYF.

The J gene is TRBJ2-4, the V gene TRBV28, with TRBD1 as a possible D gene (6 bases). Germline V gene data show CDR1 as MDHEN and CDR2 as SYDVKM. The CDR3 has 16 residues. V lost 3 bases and J 0 bases, leaving 12 bases between the germline ends. The CDR3 DNA is TGTGCCAGCAGTTTTTCAGGGGACATAGCCAAAAACATTCAGTACTTC. This codes for CASSFSGDIAKNIQYF.

The genes are TRBV30 and TRBJ2-1; D might be TRBD2 (6 bases). This CDR3 spans 15 amino acids. The V gene lost 2 bases and the J gene lost 5 bases, with 16 bases spanning the gap. CDR1 and CDR2 from the germline V gene are GTSNPN and SVGIG (reference sequence). CDR3 nucleotides: TGTGCCTGGAGTTCCCCGGGGGTAGTAAACAATGAGCAGTTCTTC. Protein product: CAWSSPGVVNNEQFF. The full variable domain, with the rest looked up from reference TRBV30 and TRBJ2-1, is SQTIHQWPATLVQPVGSPLSLECTVEGTSNPNLYWYRQAAGRGLQLLFYSVGIGQISSEVPQNLSASRPQDRQFILSSKKLLLSDSGFYLCAWSSPGVVNNEQFFGPGTRLTVL.

V is TRBV7-3 and J is TRBJ2-3; no clear D. V was trimmed by 5 bases and J by 2 bases, leaving 8 bases between them. Germline V lookup: CDR1 SGHTA, CDR2 FQGTGA. CDR3 length: 13 amino acids. In DNA form, the CDR3 reads TGTGCCAGCAGCCCACAAACCACAGATACGCAGTATTTT. It yields the protein CASSPQTTDTQYF.

This clone was observed a few times. This chain connects TRBV5-4 to TRBJ1-1; no clear D. The CDR3 contains 15 residues. Trimming pared 2 bases from V and 0 bases from J, leaving 11 bases between. CDR1 is SGHNT and CDR2 is YYREEE in the germline V gene (reference sequence). In DNA, the CDR3 is TGTGCCAGCAGCTTACGGTCACCCCTGAACACTGAAGCTTTCTTT. Its protein product is CASSLRSPLNTEAFF.

CDR3 residues: CASSPRSANYGYTF. The DNA for the CDR3 is TGTGCCAGCAGCCCTCGCTCAGCTAACTATGGCTACACCTTC. This sequence joins TRBV11-2 and TRBJ1-2; no clear D. Germline CDR1 reads SGHAT; CDR2 reads FQNNGV. The CDR3 contains 14 residues. V lost 5 bases and J lost 0, with 10 bases in between. Together with reference TRBV11-2 and TRBJ1-2, the CDR3 gives the full variable domain: EAGVAQSPRYKIIEKRQSVAFWCNPISGHATLYWYQQILGQGPKLLIQFQNNGVVDDSQLPKDRFSAERLKGVDSTLKIQPAKLEDSAVYLCASSPRSANYGYTFGSGTRLTVV.